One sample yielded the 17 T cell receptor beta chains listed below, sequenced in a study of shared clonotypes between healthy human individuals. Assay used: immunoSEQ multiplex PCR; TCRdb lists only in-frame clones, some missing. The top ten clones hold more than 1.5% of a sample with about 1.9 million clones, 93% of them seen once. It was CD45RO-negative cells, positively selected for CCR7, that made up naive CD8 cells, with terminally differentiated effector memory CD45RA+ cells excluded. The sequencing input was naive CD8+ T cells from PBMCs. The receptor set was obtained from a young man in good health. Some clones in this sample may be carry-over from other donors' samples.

The DNA of the CDR3 is TGCAGCGTGCAGACAGGGTGGGATTCACCCCTCCACTTT. Protein: CSVQTGWDSPLHF. V and J are TRBV29-1 and TRBJ1-6; 7 positions match TRBD1. The CDR3 totals 13 residues. Trimming cost V 6 bases and J 8 bases; bases outside gene matches: 7. In germline, CDR1 is SQVTM, CDR2 ANQGSEA.

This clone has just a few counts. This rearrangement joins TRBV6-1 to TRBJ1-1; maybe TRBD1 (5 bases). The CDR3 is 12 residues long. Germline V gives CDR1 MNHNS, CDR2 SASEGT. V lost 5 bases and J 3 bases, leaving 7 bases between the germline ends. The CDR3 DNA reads TGTGCCAGCAGTAAGGGGTACACTGAAGCTTTCTTT. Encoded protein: CASSKGYTEAFF.

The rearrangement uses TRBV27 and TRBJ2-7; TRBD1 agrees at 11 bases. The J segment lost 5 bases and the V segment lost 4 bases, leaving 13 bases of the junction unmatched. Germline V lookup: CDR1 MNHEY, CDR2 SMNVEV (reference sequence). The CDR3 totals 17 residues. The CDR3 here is CASSSPGQGGSLHEQYF. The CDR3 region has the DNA TGTGCCAGCAGTTCCCCGGGACAGGGGGGTTCTCTCCACGAGCAGTACTTC.

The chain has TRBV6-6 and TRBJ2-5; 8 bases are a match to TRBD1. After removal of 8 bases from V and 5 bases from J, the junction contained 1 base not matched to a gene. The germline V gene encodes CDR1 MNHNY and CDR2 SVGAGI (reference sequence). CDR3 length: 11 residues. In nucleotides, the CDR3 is TGTGCCAGCCACAGGGGGGAGACCCAGTACTTC. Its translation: CASHRGETQYF.

The CDR3 DNA sequence: TGCGCCAGCAGCCAAACCTCGACTCGGGCGGGGGAGACCCAGTACTTC. This encodes CASSQTSTRAGETQYF. The V gene is TRBV4-3, the J gene TRBJ2-5, with a tentative D call TRBD2 (6 bases). The CDR3 loop spans 16 amino acids. The V end was cut by 2 bases, the J end by 5 bases, with 18 bases between. Germline loops: CDR1 LGHNA, CDR2 YSLEER.

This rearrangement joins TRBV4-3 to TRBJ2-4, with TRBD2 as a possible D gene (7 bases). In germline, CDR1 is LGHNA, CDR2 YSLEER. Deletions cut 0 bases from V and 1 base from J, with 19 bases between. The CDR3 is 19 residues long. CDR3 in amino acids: CASSQDMRGRGMAKNIQYF. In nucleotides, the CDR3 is TGCGCCAGCAGCCAAGATATGAGGGGGAGGGGTATGGCCAAAAACATTCAGTACTTC.

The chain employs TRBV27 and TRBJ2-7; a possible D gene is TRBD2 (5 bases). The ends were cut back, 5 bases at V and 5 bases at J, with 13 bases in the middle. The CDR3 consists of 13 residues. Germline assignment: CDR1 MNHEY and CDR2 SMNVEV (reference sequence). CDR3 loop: CASSPLTGNEQYF. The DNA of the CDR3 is TGTGCCAGCAGTCCCCTCACGGGGAACGAGCAGTACTTC.

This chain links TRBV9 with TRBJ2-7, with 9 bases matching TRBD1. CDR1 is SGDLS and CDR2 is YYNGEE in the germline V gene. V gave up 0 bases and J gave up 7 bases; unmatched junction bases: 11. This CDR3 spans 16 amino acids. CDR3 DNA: TGTGCCAGCAGCGTAGATATGGGACAGGGCCGAGGGGAGCAGTACTTC. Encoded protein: CASSVDMGQGRGEQYF.

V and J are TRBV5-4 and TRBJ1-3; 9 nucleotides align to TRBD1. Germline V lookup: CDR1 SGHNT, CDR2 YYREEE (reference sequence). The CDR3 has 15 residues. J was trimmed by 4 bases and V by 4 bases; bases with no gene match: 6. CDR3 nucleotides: TGTGCCAGCAGCACCACAGGGGGCTCCGGAAACACCATATATTTT. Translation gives CASSTTGGSGNTIYF. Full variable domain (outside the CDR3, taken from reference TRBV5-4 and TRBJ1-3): ETGVTQSPTHLIKTRGQQVTLRCSSQSGHNTVSWYQQALGQGPQFIFQYYREEENGRGNFPPRFSGLQFPNYSSELNVNALELDDSALYLCASSTTGGSGNTIYFGEGSWLTVV.

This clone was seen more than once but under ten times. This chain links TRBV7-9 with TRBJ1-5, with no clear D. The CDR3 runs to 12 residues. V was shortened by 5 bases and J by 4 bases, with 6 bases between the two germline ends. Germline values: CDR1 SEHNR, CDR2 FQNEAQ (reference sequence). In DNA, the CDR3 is TGTGCCAGCAGCGCCTTGAATCAGCCCCAGCATTTT. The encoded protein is CASSALNQPQHF.

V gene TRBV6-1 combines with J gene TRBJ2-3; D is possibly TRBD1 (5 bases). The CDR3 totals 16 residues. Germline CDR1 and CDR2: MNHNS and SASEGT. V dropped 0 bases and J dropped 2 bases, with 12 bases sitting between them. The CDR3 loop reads CASSEAGRPYTDTQYF. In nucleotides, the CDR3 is TGTGCCAGCAGTGAAGCGGGGCGCCCCTACACAGATACGCAGTATTTT.

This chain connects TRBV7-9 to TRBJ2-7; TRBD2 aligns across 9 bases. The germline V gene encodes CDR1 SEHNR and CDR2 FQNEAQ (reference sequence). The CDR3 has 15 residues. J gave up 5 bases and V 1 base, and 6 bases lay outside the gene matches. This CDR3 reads CASSLVSGRWNEQYF. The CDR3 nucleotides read TGTGCCAGCAGCTTAGTCAGCGGGAGGTGGAACGAGCAGTACTTC. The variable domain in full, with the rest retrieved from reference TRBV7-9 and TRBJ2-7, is DTGVSQNPRHKITKRGQNVTFRCDPISEHNRLYWYRQTLGQGPEFLTYFQNEAQLEKSRLLSDRFSAERPKGSFSTLEIQRTEQGDSAMYLCASSLVSGRWNEQYFGPGTRLTVT.

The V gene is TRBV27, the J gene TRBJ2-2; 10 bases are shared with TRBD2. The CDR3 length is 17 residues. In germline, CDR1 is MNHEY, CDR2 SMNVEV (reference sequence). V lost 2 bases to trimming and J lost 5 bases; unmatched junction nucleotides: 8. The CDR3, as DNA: TGTGCCAGCAGTTTAACACTCGGACTAGCGGAGACCGGGGAGCTGTTTTTT. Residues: CASSLTLGLAETGELFF.

CDR3 sequence: CASSLSGGREANEQFF. The CDR3, as DNA: TGTGCCAGCAGCTTATCCGGGGGGCGGGAGGCCAATGAGCAGTTCTTC. The genes are TRBV7-2 and TRBJ2-1, with 8 nucleotides matching TRBD2. Germline lookup yields CDR1 SGHTA and CDR2 FQGNSA. The V segment lost 2 bases and the J segment 6 bases; nucleotides outside the gene matches: 9. The CDR3 extends over 16 amino acids.

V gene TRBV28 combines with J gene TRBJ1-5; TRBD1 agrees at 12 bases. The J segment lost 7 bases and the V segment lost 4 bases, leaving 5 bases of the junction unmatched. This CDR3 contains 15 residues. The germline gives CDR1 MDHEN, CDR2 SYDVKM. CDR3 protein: CASSSGTGGVQPQHF. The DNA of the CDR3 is TGTGCCAGCAGTTCCGGGACAGGGGGCGTGCAGCCCCAGCATTTT.

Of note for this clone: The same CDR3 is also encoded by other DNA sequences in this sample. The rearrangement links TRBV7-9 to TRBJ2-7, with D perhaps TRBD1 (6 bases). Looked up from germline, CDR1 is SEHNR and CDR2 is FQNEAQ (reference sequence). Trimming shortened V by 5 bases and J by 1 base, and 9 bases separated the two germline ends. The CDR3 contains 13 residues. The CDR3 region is CASSTDRSYEQYF. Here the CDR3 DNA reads TGTGCCAGCAGCACGGACAGATCCTACGAGCAGTACTTC.

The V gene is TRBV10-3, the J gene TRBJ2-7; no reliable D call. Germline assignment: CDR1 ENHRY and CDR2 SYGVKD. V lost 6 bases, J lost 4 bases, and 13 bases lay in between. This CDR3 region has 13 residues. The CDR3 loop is CAISPTLIYEQYF. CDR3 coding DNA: TGTGCCATCAGCCCGACTCTTATATACGAGCAGTACTTC.